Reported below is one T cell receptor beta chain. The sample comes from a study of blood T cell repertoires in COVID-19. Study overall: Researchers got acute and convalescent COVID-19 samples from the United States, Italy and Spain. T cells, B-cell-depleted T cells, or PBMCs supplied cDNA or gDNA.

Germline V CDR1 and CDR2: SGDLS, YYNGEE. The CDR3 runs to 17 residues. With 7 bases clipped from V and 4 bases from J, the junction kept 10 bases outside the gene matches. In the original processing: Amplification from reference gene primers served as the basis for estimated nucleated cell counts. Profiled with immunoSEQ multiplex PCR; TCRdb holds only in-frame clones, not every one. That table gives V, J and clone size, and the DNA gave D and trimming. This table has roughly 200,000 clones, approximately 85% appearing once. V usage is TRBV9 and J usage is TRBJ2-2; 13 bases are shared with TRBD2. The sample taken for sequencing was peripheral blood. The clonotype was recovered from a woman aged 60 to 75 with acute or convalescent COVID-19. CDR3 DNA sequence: TGTGCCAGCTATCCGGGACTAGCGGGATCGGTCACCGGGGAGCTGTTTTTT. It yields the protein CASYPGLAGSVTGELFF.